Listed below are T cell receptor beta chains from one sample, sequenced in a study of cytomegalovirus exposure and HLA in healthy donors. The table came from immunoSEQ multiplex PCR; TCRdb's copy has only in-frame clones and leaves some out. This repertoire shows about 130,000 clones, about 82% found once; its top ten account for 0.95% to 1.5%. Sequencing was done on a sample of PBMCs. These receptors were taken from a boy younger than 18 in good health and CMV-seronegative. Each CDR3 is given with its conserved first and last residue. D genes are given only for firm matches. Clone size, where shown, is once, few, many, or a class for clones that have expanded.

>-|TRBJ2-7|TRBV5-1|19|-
CASSSPRGRAAASLDEQYF
TGCGCCAGCAGCTCCCCCCGAGGGCGGGCAGCCGCGTCCTTAGACGAGCAGTACTTC
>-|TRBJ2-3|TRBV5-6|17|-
CASSLVGRGHRGDTQYF
TGTGCCAGCAGCTTGGTAGGCCGCGGGCACCGGGGGGATACGCAGTATTTT
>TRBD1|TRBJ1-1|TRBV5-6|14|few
CASSPDRANTEAFF
TGTGCCAGCAGCCCAGACAGGGCGAACACTGAAGCTTTCTTT
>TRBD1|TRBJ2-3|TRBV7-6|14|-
CASSLTQGADTQYF
TGTGCCAGCAGCTTAACTCAGGGGGCCGATACGCAGTATTTT
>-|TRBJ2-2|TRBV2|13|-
CASSQSLGRELFF
TGTGCCAGCAGCCAGTCTTTGGGCCGGGAGCTGTTTTTT
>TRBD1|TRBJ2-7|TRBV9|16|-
CASSAKPGQGAHEQYF
TGTGCCAGCAGCGCCAAGCCCGGACAGGGGGCCCACGAGCAGTACTTC
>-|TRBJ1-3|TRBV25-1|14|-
CASSNTGSGNTIYF
TGTGCCAGCAGTAACACAGGAAGTGGAAACACCATATATTTT
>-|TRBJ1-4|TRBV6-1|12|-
CASRLGGEKLFF
TGTGCCAGCAGGTTGGGAGGTGAAAAACTGTTTTTT
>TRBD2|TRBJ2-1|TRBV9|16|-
CASSVPGTSGRYEQFF
TGTGCCAGCAGCGTCCCCGGGACTAGCGGGAGATATGAGCAGTTCTTC
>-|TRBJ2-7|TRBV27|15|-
CASSLTPAGGSEQYF
TGTGCCAGCAGTTTAACCCCGGCTGGGGGGAGCGAGCAGTACTTC
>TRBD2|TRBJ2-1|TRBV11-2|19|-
CASSPLGNPRLAGHNEQFF
TGTGCCAGCAGCCCCCTGGGGAACCCGCGACTAGCGGGTCACAATGAGCAGTTCTTC